The sequence of this TCR beta chain was determined in a study of T cells in Graves' hyperthyroidism and ophthalmopathy. This clonotype has a count of ten or more. Amplified TCR beta CDR3 regions came from RNA transcripts. The HTBI primer set drove a first-round RT-PCR of the TCR CDR3. Using its own MiXCR run on the multiplex PCR reads, TCRdb lists one record per CDR3 protein. The table lists some 400,000 distinct CDR3 sequences, approximately 15% of them singletons. The CDR3 covers 14 residues. The germline V gene has CDR1 LGHDT and CDR2 YNNKEL (reference sequence). Trimming removed 1 base at V and 4 bases at J, with 10 bases between.

The receptor was derived from a woman aged 55 to 70 with Graves' hyperthyroidism. Material for sequencing was blood. The V call is TRBV3-1, the J call TRBJ2-5; D remains unclear. CDR3 residues: CASSQGPDGETQYF. In DNA form, the CDR3 reads TGTGCCAGCAGCCAAGGCCCGGACGGAGAGACCCAGTACTTC.